This TCR beta chain was captured by sequencing in a study of cytomegalovirus exposure and HLA in healthy donors. About the study: Previous work identified 95 million to 140 million unique TCR beta sequences from roughly 170 million T cells. Study-wide points: The majority of CMV-associated TCR beta chains were reported as apparently HLA-restricted in a later analysis. Follow-up analysis seemed to connect common viral pathogens with several of the most significant clusters identified. With DRB1 most and HLA-C fewest, TCR association rates differed between HLA loci in a later analysis.

This clone has more than one count but fewer than ten. Its antigen is still unknown. Germline loops: CDR1 MNHNS, CDR2 SASEGT. With 6 bases clipped from V and 6 bases from J, the junction kept 5 bases outside the gene matches. This CDR3 spans 12 amino acids. Primers included in the PCR were 60 Vbeta and 13 Jbeta primers. TCRdb's table, derived via immunoSEQ multiplex PCR, lists solely in-frame clones and lacks some. The sample has more than 130,000 clones; around 83% are singletons. The chain has TRBV6-1 and TRBJ2-7; 7 positions match TRBD1. This receptor was taken from a man between 40 and 49 years old in good health and CMV-seropositive. The sequenced material came from PBMCs. The CDR3 loop is CASSTTGFEQYF. Written as DNA, the CDR3 is TGTGCCAGCAGCACGACAGGGTTCGAGCAGTACTTC.